Below are 29 T cell receptor beta chains sequenced from a single sample in a study of T cell clonality in common variable immunodeficiency. Whole-study results and caveats: In common variable immunodeficiency, TCR beta chains reportedly carried fewer deletions and N-nucleotide insertions.

The assay was immunoSEQ multiplex PCR, and TCRdb's table has in-frame clones only and misses some. The table lists about 12,000 clones, with no singletons. The antigens of these receptors remain unknown. Sequenced sample: peripheral blood mononuclear cells. Receptors were obtained from a human donor with common variable immunodeficiency.

This clone came up a few times. The CDR3 end falls 3 residues outside the read, so it is completed with the germline J gene. V usage is TRBV30 and J usage is TRBJ1-2; a weak D match, TRBD1 (6 bases). This CDR3 has 13 amino acids. Germline CDR1 GTSNPN, CDR2 SVGIG (reference sequence). Trimming removed 5 bases at V and 2 bases at J, with 12 bases between. The DNA read from the CDR3 is TGTGCCTGGTTCAGTCAGGGGAACTATGGC. Translated: CAWFSQGNYG. The complete CDR3 reads CAWFSQGNYGYTF.

As for this clone: The CDR3 extends 3 residues past the end of the read, so its final part is completed from the germline J gene. This chain uses TRBV7-2 with TRBJ2-5, with a possible D match to TRBD2 (7 bases). Germline CDR1 SGHTA, CDR2 FQGNSA. The CDR3 spans 13 residues. Trimming removed 3 bases from V and 4 bases from J, with 9 bases in between. The sequenced part of the CDR3 DNA is TGTGCCAGCAGCTTGGGGGGGCTAGAGACC. It is translated as CASSLGGLET. The whole CDR3 region reads CASSLGGLETQYF.

This clone was seen a handful of times. The read ends 3 residues early relative to the CDR3; the germline J gene fills the gap. The genes are TRBV5-1 and TRBJ1-2; 8 bases line up with TRBD1. The CDR3 consists of 15 residues. Looked up from germline, CDR1 is SGHRS and CDR2 is YFSETQ. Germline trimming cut 4 bases from V and 3 bases from J; bases unmatched to any gene: 8. The CDR3 sequence is CASSPPDRADYGYTF. CDR3 bases read: TGCGCCAGCAGCCCGCCGGACAGGGCGGACTATGGC. The full variable domain, in which reference TRBV5-1 and TRBJ1-2 provide the parts outside the CDR3, is KAGVTQTPRYLIKTRGQQVTLSCSPISGHRSVSWYQQTPGQGLQFLFEYFSETQRNKGNFPGRFSGRQFSNSRSEMNVSTLELGDSALYLCASSPPDRADYGYTFGSGTRLTVV.

This clone was recorded a few times. The read falls 3 residues short of the CDR3 end, and the missing part is taken from the germline J gene. V usage is TRBV7-3 and J usage is TRBJ1-5; no firm D call. Trimming cost V 3 bases and J 0 bases, with 6 bases left between them. The CDR3 consists of 14 residues. CDR1 and CDR2 (germline): SGHTA, FQGTGA. The DNA read from the CDR3 is TGTGCCAGCAGCTTCAGCGGTAGCAATCAGCCC. Translated: CASSFSGSNQP. The full CDR3 protein is CASSFSGSNQPQHF.

As regards this clone: The DNA ends 3 residues before the CDR3 does, and the rest of the CDR3 is filled in from the germline J gene. This rearrangement joins TRBV2 to TRBJ1-5; D remains ambiguous. This CDR3 spans 14 amino acids. Trimming pared 4 bases from V and 6 bases from J, leaving 13 bases between. Germline-derived CDR1 and CDR2 are SNHLY and FYNNEI. CDR3 DNA (partial): TGTGCCAGCAGTGCGTCACGGGTTAGTCAGCCC. As protein: CASSASRVSQP. Given in full, the CDR3 is CASSASRVSQPQHF.

By sample fraction, this clone is medium-sized. The CDR3 end lies 3 residues beyond the end of the read and is filled in from the germline J gene. The chain uses TRBV20-1 and TRBJ2-1, with 14 bases lining up with TRBD2. The CDR3 extends over 17 amino acids. Germline CDR1 is DFQATT and CDR2 is SNEGSKA (reference sequence). With V trimmed by 5 bases and J by 0 bases, 6 bases remained unmatched. The CDR3 DNA, read in part, is TGCAGTGCTTCCCCGACTAGCGGGGGGGGCTCCTACAATGAG. Its protein is CSASPTSGGGSYNE. The entire CDR3 is CSASPTSGGGSYNEQFF.

About this clone: Read coverage stops 3 residues before the CDR3 terminus; the germline J gene supplies the remainder. The genes are TRBV7-8 and TRBJ1-1; D not certain. V lost 4 bases and J lost 1, with 19 bases in between. The CDR3 is made up of 17 amino acids. Germline V gene data show CDR1 as SGHVS and CDR2 as FQNEAQ. The part of the CDR3 DNA that was read is TGTGCCAGCAGCTCAACTAGTTTTCCACAGCCGAACACTGAA. Its protein is CASSSTSFPQPNTE. The CDR3 in full is CASSSTSFPQPNTEAFF.

Remarks on this clone: The read ends 3 residues early relative to the CDR3; the germline J gene fills the gap. The chain uses TRBV29-1 and TRBJ1-2; D perhaps matches TRBD1 (5 bases). The length of the CDR3 is 10 residues. Germline CDR1 SQVTM, CDR2 ANQGSEA. CDR3 residues: CSVTDSLYTF. The sequenced CDR3 bases are TGCAGCGTCACAGACAGTCTC.

This clone has a handful of counts. The sequence runs out 3 residues before the end of the CDR3; the remainder is reconstructed from the germline J gene. The genes are TRBV6-1 and TRBJ1-1; maybe TRBD1 (6 bases). V dropped 4 bases and J dropped 0 bases, with 15 bases sitting between them. This CDR3 spans 16 amino acids. Looked up from germline, CDR1 is MNHNS and CDR2 is SASEGT. The CDR3 region is CASSGQRQAVNTEAFF. The part of the CDR3 DNA that was read is TGTGCCAGCAGTGGACAAAGACAGGCCGTGAACACTGAA.

Concerning this clone itself: The read is 3 residues too short to cover the CDR3 end, so that end is filled in from the germline J gene. The rearrangement links TRBV10-3 to TRBJ2-5, with 9 bases that match TRBD1. CDR1 ENHRY and CDR2 SYGVKD come from the germline V gene. The J segment lost 0 bases and the V segment lost 5 bases, leaving 4 bases of the junction unmatched. The CDR3 totals 15 residues. CDR3 region: CAISTGTGYQETQYF. The sequenced CDR3 bases are TGTGCCATCAGTACCGGGACAGGGTACCAAGAGACC.

Turning to this clone: The read stops 3 residues short of the end of the CDR3; the missing end is completed from the germline J gene. V gene TRBV7-2 combines with J gene TRBJ2-5; TRBD1 matches 9 bases. The germline V gene has CDR1 SGHTA and CDR2 FQGNSA. V lost 5 bases to trimming and J lost 3 bases; unmatched junction nucleotides: 7. The CDR3 runs to 15 residues. CDR3 DNA (partial): TGTGCCAGCAGCGGACAGGGGAGGGTTGAAGAGACC. Translated, it gives CASSGQGRVEET. The whole CDR3 is CASSGQGRVEETQYF.

This clone was observed at least ten times. The CDR3 is cut off 3 residues early in the read; its end comes from the germline J gene. The chain links TRBV19 to TRBJ1-5, with TRBD1 identical over 8 bases. J was trimmed by 4 bases and V by 6 bases; bases with no gene match: 5. CDR3 length: 14 residues. CDR1 is LNHDA and CDR2 is SQIVND in the germline V gene (reference sequence). CDR3 region: CASRGDRINQPQHF. The CDR3 bases that were read are TGTGCCAGTAGGGGGGACAGGATTAATCAGCCC.

This clone was picked up a small number of times. The read ends 3 residues before the CDR3 terminus; that terminus is restored from the germline J gene. The chain uses TRBV19 and TRBJ1-1, with 7 nucleotides matching TRBD1. The CDR3 has 19 residues. Germline V lookup: CDR1 LNHDA, CDR2 SQIVND (reference sequence). J lost 2 bases, V lost 2 bases, and 17 bases had no gene match. The CDR3 here is CASSIHRDRRPKLNTEAFF. Incomplete CDR3 DNA: TGTGCCAGTAGTATACACCGGGACAGAAGACCCAAACTCAACACTGAA.

This clone was counted only a few times. The read ends 3 residues early relative to the CDR3; the germline J gene fills the gap. J is TRBJ1-1 and V is TRBV18; 7 bases map to TRBD1. V gave up 3 bases and J gave up 3 bases; unmatched junction bases: 13. The CDR3 is made up of 17 amino acids. The V gene's germline CDR1 is KGHSH and CDR2 LQKENI. The covered CDR3 bases are TGTGCCAGCTCACCCCGGATCAGGGGGACGGGGGACACTGAA. Translated: CASSPRIRGTGDTE. Given in full, the CDR3 is CASSPRIRGTGDTEAFF.

This clone was detected a few times. The read ends 3 residues before the CDR3 terminus; that terminus is restored from the germline J gene. The chain combines TRBV7-3 with TRBJ2-7; TRBD1 is a possible D gene (7 bases). CDR1 is SGHTA, CDR2 FQGTGA, per germline. V was pared by 5 bases and J by 6 bases, with 17 bases between. The CDR3 runs 14 residues. The covered CDR3 bases are TGTGCCAGCAGCCCCATTGGGCAGGGGGGCGAG. It yields the protein CASSPIGQGGE. Given in full, the CDR3 is CASSPIGQGGEQYF.

In its sample, this clone was seen a few times. Read sequence stops 3 residues before the CDR3 end, and the germline J gene provides the missing end. The gene calls are TRBV29-1 and TRBJ2-7; the match to TRBD1 covers 7 bases. The CDR3 consists of 12 residues. CDR1 and CDR2 (germline): SQVTM, ANQGSEA. The junction had 7 bases not matched to a gene; V was cut back by 5 bases and J by 6 bases. Here the CDR3 reads CSVRQGLGEQYF. The sequenced part of the CDR3 DNA is TGCAGCGTTCGACAGGGTTTGGGCGAG.

By proportion, this clone is medium-sized (0.01 to 0.1%). CDR3 bases read: TGTGCCAGCAGTTCGCCGTACCAGCGGGGAAACAATGAG. It encodes CASSSPYQRGNNE. The complete CDR3 sequence is CASSSPYQRGNNEQFF. The chain couples TRBV12-3 or TRBV12-4 to TRBJ2-1, with 7 bases matching TRBD2. Read sequence stops 3 residues before the CDR3 end, and the germline J gene provides the missing end. This CDR3 has 16 amino acids. With 4 bases clipped from V and 5 bases from J, the junction kept 11 bases outside the gene matches.

The table lists this clone with a few counts. The sequenced fragment ends 3 residues before the CDR3 boundary, so the rest is inferred from the germline J gene. V and J are TRBV18 and TRBJ2-7; TRBD1 is a possible D gene (5 bases). Trimming stripped 2 bases from V and 4 bases from J, with 6 bases between. The germline V gene encodes CDR1 KGHSH and CDR2 LQKENI. This CDR3 region has 12 residues. CDR3 sequence: CASSPDSYEQYF. The sequenced CDR3 bases are TGTGCCAGCTCACCAGACAGTTACGAG.

There are many counts of this clone. The CDR3 end lies 3 residues beyond the end of the read and is filled in from the germline J gene. The chain links TRBV18 to TRBJ2-5, with a tentative D call TRBD1 (6 bases). Trimming pared 3 bases from V and 3 bases from J, leaving 11 bases between. Germline V gene data show CDR1 as KGHSH and CDR2 as LQKENI. This CDR3 region has 14 residues. CDR3 sequence: CASSPAGVEETQYF. CDR3 DNA (partial): TGTGCCAGCTCACCGGCAGGGGTGGAAGAGACC.

As for this clone: From the germline J gene comes the end of the CDR3, since the read stops 3 residues before it. The gene calls are TRBV18 and TRBJ1-4, with D possibly TRBD1 on 6 matching bases. V shed 3 bases and J shed 8 bases, with 16 bases lying between them. Germline CDR1 and CDR2: KGHSH and LQKENI. The CDR3 is 15 residues long. The DNA read from the CDR3 is TGTGCCAGCTCACCGCTCGGGACATTCAAAGAAAAA. It codes for CASSPLGTFKEK. The whole CDR3 sequence is CASSPLGTFKEKLFF. The whole variable domain, remainder taken from reference TRBV18 and TRBJ1-4, is NAGVMQNPRHLVRRRGQEARLRCSPMKGHSHVYWYRQLPEEGLKFMVYLQKENIIDESGMPKERFSAEFPKEGPSILRIQQVVRGDSAAYFCASSPLGTFKEKLFFGSGTQLSVL.

This clone was counted only a few times. Sequencing ends 3 residues short of the CDR3 end; the germline J gene provides the rest. The rearrangement uses TRBV5-1 and TRBJ2-4, with 14 bases identical to TRBD2. The CDR3 covers 16 residues. The V gene's germline CDR1 is SGHRS and CDR2 YFSETQ. The J segment lost 4 bases and the V segment lost 4 bases, leaving 4 bases of the junction unmatched. CDR3 amino acids: CASSPGTSGGKNIQYF. CDR3 DNA (partial): TGCGCCAGCAGCCCAGGGACTAGCGGGGGTAAAAACATT.

This clone has ten or more counts. The CDR3 is cut off 3 residues early in the read; its end comes from the germline J gene. The chain has TRBV5-1 and TRBJ2-7, with TRBD2 identical over 8 bases. CDR3 length: 14 residues. Germline assignment: CDR1 SGHRS and CDR2 YFSETQ. V lost 2 bases to trimming and J lost 3 bases; unmatched junction nucleotides: 4. CDR3 DNA (partial): TGCGCCAGCAGCTTTGTCGGGGGGGGCTACGAG. Translating it yields CASSFVGGGYE. The entire CDR3 is CASSFVGGGYEQYF.

This clone has just a few counts. Read coverage stops 3 residues before the CDR3 terminus; the germline J gene supplies the remainder. The chain uses TRBV19 and TRBJ1-5; a possible D gene is TRBD1 (5 bases). The CDR3 sequence is 14 residues long. Germline V gives CDR1 LNHDA, CDR2 SQIVND (reference sequence). V was shortened by 3 bases and J by 4 bases, with 10 bases between the two germline ends. CDR3 residues: CASSMSGGNQPQHF. Incomplete CDR3 DNA: TGTGCCAGTAGTATGTCCGGGGGAAATCAGCCC.

Worth noting for this clone: The CDR3 end is not reached by the read, which stops 3 residues before it; the germline J gene fills it in. This chain connects TRBV18 to TRBJ2-3; D not resolved. V was trimmed by 0 bases and J by 0 bases, leaving 7 bases between them. The germline CDR1 and CDR2 sequences are KGHSH and LQKENI. The CDR3 contains 15 residues. The CDR3 here is CASSPPVGSTDTQYF. Incomplete CDR3 DNA: TGTGCCAGCTCACCACCGGTTGGCAGCACAGATACG.

Note on this clone: The CDR3 goes on 3 residues after the read ends, and that part is filled in from the germline J gene. This chain connects TRBV7-2 to TRBJ2-5; 9 nucleotides line up with TRBD2. From germline, CDR1 is SGHTA and CDR2 FQGNSA. Losses at the gene ends were 4 bases for V and 4 bases for J; bases not matched to a gene: 7. CDR3 length: 15 residues. CDR3 bases read: TGTGCCAGCAGCTCCTCCCTGACTAGCGGAGAGACC. The encoded protein is CASSSSLTSGET. The whole CDR3 sequence is CASSSSLTSGETQYF.

This clone was seen only a few times. The missing CDR3 end, 3 residues past where the read stops, is filled in from the germline J gene. This chain connects TRBV18 to TRBJ2-5, with D perhaps TRBD2 (6 bases). Deletions cut 4 bases from V and 4 bases from J, with 19 bases between. This CDR3 comprises 16 residues. Germline V CDR1 and CDR2: KGHSH, LQKENI. The CDR3 DNA, read in part, is TGTGCCAGCTCACTGTCATCACGGGGGTCTGGAGAGACC. Translating it yields CASSLSSRGSGET. Given in full, the CDR3 is CASSLSSRGSGETQYF.

There are a few counts of this clone. The read is 3 residues too short to cover the CDR3 end, so that end is filled in from the germline J gene. The chain combines TRBV19 with TRBJ2-1, with 7 bases aligning to TRBD2. The CDR3 runs 16 residues. CDR1 LNHDA and CDR2 SQIVND come from the germline V gene (reference sequence). Germline trimming cut 4 bases from V and 0 bases from J; bases unmatched to any gene: 6. CDR3 DNA, as far as it was read: TGTGCCAGTAGTACCTCAGCGGGGAACTCCTACAATGAG. Its translation: CASSTSAGNSYNE. The CDR3 reads in full as CASSTSAGNSYNEQFF.

This clone ranks as medium-sized. The read ends 3 residues shy of where the CDR3 ends; the end is completed using the germline J gene. The chain has TRBV6-2 or TRBV6-3 and TRBJ2-7, with D maybe TRBD1 (5 bases). Germline V gene data show CDR1 as MNHEY and CDR2 as SVGEGT. V was clipped by 8 bases and J by 5 bases, with 16 bases between them. The CDR3 is 13 amino acids. CDR3 residues: CASRRQTSDEQYF. The DNA read from the CDR3 is TGTGCCAGCCGTCGACAGACGTCCGACGAG.

Regarding this clone: From the germline J gene comes the end of the CDR3, since the read stops 3 residues before it. V gene TRBV7-9 combines with J gene TRBJ2-5; weak D call: TRBD1 (6 bases). The V gene's germline CDR1 is SEHNR and CDR2 FQNEAQ (reference sequence). V was trimmed by 1 base and J by 6 bases, leaving 12 bases between them. The CDR3 loop spans 14 amino acids. CDR3 residues: CASSLVGGFKTQYF. The sequenced CDR3 bases are TGTGCCAGCAGCTTAGTAGGGGGATTTAAGACC.